This record covers a single TCR beta chain. The sample originates from a study of control samples from healthy donors and cancer patients. CDR1 and CDR2 from the germline V gene are MNHNS and SASEGT. The CDR3 spans 17 residues. V lost 3 bases, J lost 7 bases, and 12 bases stayed unmatched. Method: immunoSEQ multiplex PCR; TCRdb's copy keeps in-frame clones and lacks some. The table shows about 130,000 clones, with more than 85% occurring only once. The chain joins TRBV6-1 to TRBJ2-4, with 10 bases that match TRBD2. The receptor was derived from a man aged 18 to 29 in good health. The sample was blood. CDR3 sequence: CASSDLSSGGIWNIQYF. CDR3 sequence (DNA): TGTGCCAGCAGTGACCTGAGTAGCGGGGGGATATGGAACATTCAGTACTTC.